Listed below are T cell receptor beta chains from one sample, sequenced in a study of CD8 T cells in ankylosing spondylitis. TCRdb recomputed calls from the 5' RACE reads with MiXCR, one row per CDR3 protein. The sample lists 35,000 or so distinct CDR3 sequences, about 6.3% seen once, with approximately 12% in the top ten. Sequencing used blood, either unsorted or a sorted T cell fraction (not recorded which). The source of these receptors is a male donor with ankylosing spondylitis or in good health (not recorded which). Each CDR3 is given with its conserved first and last residue. The order of the fields is J gene, V gene, clone size, D gene, CDR3 protein, CDR3 DNA. A D gene is named only where the DNA matches it firmly. Clone size is stated in some rows and not others, as once, few, many or a class when expanded.

j_call: TRBJ2-4
v_call: TRBV20-1
clone_size: many
d_call: TRBD1
cdr3_aa: CSASPGTGPQNIQYF
cdr3_nt: TGCAGTGCTAGTCCCGGGACAGGGCCCCAAAACATTCAGTACTTC

j_call: TRBJ1-4
v_call: TRBV6-1
clone_size: many
d_call: TRBD1
cdr3_aa: CASRLRTGLEKLFF
cdr3_nt: TGTGCCAGCAGACTCAGGACAGGGCTTGAAAAACTGTTTTTT

j_call: TRBJ1-1
v_call: TRBV5-5
clone_size: many
d_call: TRBD1
cdr3_aa: CASSLSAGGVSTEAFF
cdr3_nt: TGTGCCAGCAGCTTGTCGGCAGGGGGAGTGAGCACTGAAGCTTTCTTT

j_call: TRBJ1-1
v_call: TRBV6-5
clone_size: many
d_call: NA
cdr3_aa: CASSFSKQGNKANTEAFF
cdr3_nt: TGTGCCAGCAGTTTCTCAAAACAGGGCAATAAAGCGAACACTGAAGCTTTCTTT

j_call: TRBJ2-1
v_call: TRBV25-1
clone_size: many
d_call: NA
cdr3_aa: CASSETGLYNEQFF
cdr3_nt: TGTGCCAGCAGTGAGACAGGCCTATACAATGAGCAGTTCTTC

j_call: TRBJ1-4
v_call: TRBV11-1
clone_size: many
d_call: NA
cdr3_aa: CASSLERNEKLFF
cdr3_nt: TGTGCCAGCAGCTTAGAGCGGAATGAAAAACTGTTTTTT

j_call: TRBJ2-2
v_call: TRBV5-1
clone_size: many
d_call: TRBD2
cdr3_aa: CASSYGTSGTGELFF
cdr3_nt: TGCGCCAGCAGCTACGGGACTAGCGGAACCGGGGAGCTGTTTTTT

j_call: TRBJ2-7
v_call: TRBV5-5
clone_size: many
d_call: NA
cdr3_aa: CASSPPGFNEQYF
cdr3_nt: TGTGCCAGCAGCCCCCCAGGGTTCAACGAGCAGTACTTC

j_call: TRBJ1-2
v_call: TRBV4-3
clone_size: many
d_call: NA
cdr3_aa: CASSQAGTGNNYGYTF
cdr3_nt: TGCGCCAGCAGCCAAGCCGGGACCGGAAATAACTATGGCTACACCTTC

j_call: TRBJ2-4
v_call: TRBV5-4
clone_size: many
d_call: NA
cdr3_aa: CASSLAADIQYF
cdr3_nt: TGTGCCAGCAGCTTGGCTGCGGACATTCAGTACTTC

j_call: TRBJ2-5
v_call: TRBV9
clone_size: many
d_call: NA
cdr3_aa: CASSVDNGLVQYF
cdr3_nt: TGTGCCAGCAGCGTAGATAACGGACTCGTCCAGTACTTC

j_call: TRBJ1-1
v_call: TRBV7-2
clone_size: many
d_call: NA
cdr3_aa: CASSLNQGTEAFF
cdr3_nt: TGTGCCAGCAGTCTTAATCAGGGTACTGAAGCTTTCTTT

j_call: TRBJ2-2
v_call: TRBV6-2/TRBV6-3
clone_size: many
d_call: TRBD2
cdr3_aa: CASSSTSLTGELFF
cdr3_nt: TGTGCCAGCAGCTCGACTAGCCTCACCGGGGAGCTGTTTTTT

j_call: TRBJ1-2
v_call: TRBV3-1
clone_size: many
d_call: NA
cdr3_aa: CASSQRAGSANYGYTF
cdr3_nt: TGTGCCAGCAGTCAACGGGCAGGCTCAGCTAACTATGGCTACACCTTC

j_call: TRBJ2-1
v_call: TRBV5-1
clone_size: many
d_call: NA
cdr3_aa: CASSLEGLNEQFF
cdr3_nt: TGCGCCAGCAGCTTGGAGGGGCTCAATGAGCAGTTCTTC

j_call: TRBJ2-7
v_call: TRBV6-1
clone_size: many
d_call: NA
cdr3_aa: CASSESALVEQYF
cdr3_nt: TGTGCCAGCAGTGAATCAGCTTTGGTTGAGCAGTACTTC

j_call: TRBJ2-7
v_call: TRBV5-1
clone_size: many
d_call: NA
cdr3_aa: CASSLGSSYEQYF
cdr3_nt: TGCGCCAGCAGCTTGGGGAGCTCCTACGAGCAGTACTTC

j_call: TRBJ2-3
v_call: TRBV7-9
clone_size: few
d_call: TRBD2
cdr3_aa: CASSHSGTSGGDTQYF
cdr3_nt: TGTGCCAGCAGCCACTCCGGGACTAGCGGGGGCGATACGCAGTATTTT

j_call: TRBJ1-5
v_call: TRBV12-3/TRBV12-4
clone_size: many
d_call: NA
cdr3_aa: CASSRSGANQPQHF
cdr3_nt: TGTGCCAGCAGTCGGTCAGGAGCCAATCAGCCCCAGCATTTT

j_call: TRBJ2-1
v_call: TRBV3-1
clone_size: many
d_call: NA
cdr3_aa: CASRSISYNEQFF
cdr3_nt: TGTGCCAGCAGGTCTATCTCCTACAATGAGCAGTTCTTC

j_call: TRBJ1-2
v_call: TRBV6-6
clone_size: many
d_call: NA
cdr3_aa: CASSYSDVYGYTF
cdr3_nt: TGTGCCAGCAGTTACTCAGACGTCTATGGCTACACCTTC

j_call: TRBJ1-5
v_call: TRBV20-1
clone_size: many
d_call: NA
cdr3_aa: CSARDWGQGLRNQPQHF
cdr3_nt: TGCAGTGCTAGAGATTGGGGGCAGGGGCTTCGAAATCAGCCCCAGCATTTT

j_call: TRBJ2-3
v_call: TRBV29-1
clone_size: medium-sized
d_call: NA
cdr3_aa: CSVVSNTDTQYF
cdr3_nt: TGCAGCGTTGTGAGCAACACAGATACGCAGTATTTT

j_call: TRBJ2-1
v_call: TRBV9
clone_size: many
d_call: NA
cdr3_aa: CASSVQGSALIEQFF
cdr3_nt: TGTGCCAGCAGCGTTCAGGGGTCGGCCCTCATTGAGCAGTTCTTC

j_call: TRBJ2-2
v_call: TRBV5-1
clone_size: many
d_call: NA
cdr3_aa: CASSLMEGSGELFF
cdr3_nt: TGCGCCAGCAGCTTGATGGAGGGGTCCGGGGAGCTGTTTTTT

j_call: TRBJ1-2
v_call: TRBV4-3
clone_size: many
d_call: NA
cdr3_aa: CASSQDSGYYGYTF
cdr3_nt: TGCGCCAGCAGCCAAGACTCAGGGTACTATGGCTACACCTTC

j_call: TRBJ2-3
v_call: TRBV6-5
clone_size: many
d_call: NA
cdr3_aa: CASSYGLLGTQYF
cdr3_nt: TGTGCCAGCAGTTACGGTCTCTTGGGTACGCAGTATTTT

j_call: TRBJ2-5
v_call: TRBV7-8
clone_size: many
d_call: TRBD2
cdr3_aa: CASSLEAGGLEETQYF
cdr3_nt: TGTGCCAGCAGCTTAGAAGCGGGAGGGTTGGAGGAGACCCAGTACTTC

j_call: TRBJ1-1
v_call: TRBV29-1
clone_size: many
d_call: TRBD1
cdr3_aa: CSVGDRVTAFF
cdr3_nt: TGCAGCGTGGGGGACAGGGTTACAGCTTTCTTT

j_call: TRBJ1-2
v_call: TRBV7-2
clone_size: many
d_call: NA
cdr3_aa: CASSSSRDGGYTF
cdr3_nt: TGTGCCAGCAGCTCCTCCCGCGACGGAGGCTACACCTTC

j_call: TRBJ1-6
v_call: TRBV4-2
clone_size: many
d_call: NA
cdr3_aa: CASSQDPGGIMNSPLHF
cdr3_nt: TGTGCCAGCAGCCAAGATCCGGGGGGAATAATGAATTCACCCCTCCACTTT

j_call: TRBJ1-2
v_call: TRBV6-5
clone_size: many
d_call: TRBD1
cdr3_aa: CASRRTGGGYTF
cdr3_nt: TGTGCCAGCAGGCGGACAGGGGGTGGCTACACCTTC

j_call: TRBJ1-4
v_call: TRBV20-1
clone_size: many
d_call: TRBD1
cdr3_aa: CSAGETGENEKLFF
cdr3_nt: TGCAGTGCTGGGGAGACAGGGGAGAATGAAAAACTGTTTTTT

j_call: TRBJ2-1
v_call: TRBV7-8
clone_size: many
d_call: TRBD2
cdr3_aa: CASSSGLAGVSHEQFF
cdr3_nt: TGTGCCAGCAGCTCAGGACTAGCGGGAGTAAGTCATGAGCAGTTCTTC

j_call: TRBJ1-1
v_call: TRBV5-1
clone_size: medium-sized
d_call: NA
cdr3_aa: CASSLQGIGRTTNTEAFF
cdr3_nt: TGCGCCAGCAGCTTACAGGGAATAGGACGGACCACGAACACTGAAGCTTTCTTT

j_call: TRBJ2-1
v_call: TRBV7-2
clone_size: many
d_call: TRBD2
cdr3_aa: CASSLARVGLANNEQFF
cdr3_nt: TGTGCCAGCAGCTTAGCGAGGGTCGGACTAGCAAACAATGAGCAGTTCTTC

j_call: TRBJ1-5
v_call: TRBV27
clone_size: many
d_call: TRBD1
cdr3_aa: CASSFLTGRNQPQHF
cdr3_nt: TGTGCCAGCAGTTTCCTGACAGGGCGCAATCAGCCCCAGCATTTT

j_call: TRBJ2-1
v_call: TRBV6-4
clone_size: many
d_call: TRBD2
cdr3_aa: CASSGSGRAKWGEQFF
cdr3_nt: TGTGCCAGCAGTGGGAGCGGGAGGGCCAAGTGGGGTGAGCAGTTCTTC

j_call: TRBJ2-3
v_call: TRBV5-4
clone_size: many
d_call: NA
cdr3_aa: CASSLRTSVTTDTQYF
cdr3_nt: TGTGCCAGCAGCCTCCGGACCAGTGTCACCACAGATACGCAGTATTTT

j_call: TRBJ1-2
v_call: TRBV5-1
clone_size: few
d_call: TRBD1
cdr3_aa: CASSLGDRDNYGYTF
cdr3_nt: TGCGCCAGCAGCTTGGGGGACAGGGATAACTATGGCTACACTTTC

j_call: TRBJ2-3
v_call: TRBV15
clone_size: many
d_call: NA
cdr3_aa: CATSRDRNTQYF
cdr3_nt: TGTGCCACCAGCAGAGATAGAAATACGCAGTATTTT

j_call: TRBJ1-5
v_call: TRBV5-5
clone_size: many
d_call: NA
cdr3_aa: CASSFSGTQPQHF
cdr3_nt: TGTGCCAGCAGCTTTTCCGGGACTCAGCCCCAGCATTTT

j_call: TRBJ2-5
v_call: TRBV28
clone_size: NA
d_call: NA
cdr3_aa: CASSLAGPGETQYF
cdr3_nt: TGTGCCAGCAGTTTAGCCGGGCCCGGGGAGACCCAGTACTTC

j_call: TRBJ2-1
v_call: TRBV7-8
clone_size: NA
d_call: TRBD2
cdr3_aa: CASSLEVSGSAYSEQFF
cdr3_nt: TGTGCAAGCAGCTTAGAGGTTAGCGGGAGTGCGTACAGTGAGCAGTTCTTC

j_call: TRBJ1-1
v_call: TRBV24-1
clone_size: few
d_call: NA
cdr3_aa: CATSTTGNTEAFF
cdr3_nt: TGTGCCACCAGTACGACGGGGAACACTGAAGCTTTCTTT

j_call: TRBJ1-4
v_call: TRBV4-1
clone_size: many
d_call: TRBD1
cdr3_aa: CASSLRQGEARKLFF
cdr3_nt: TGCGCCAGCAGCCTCAGACAGGGGGAAGCGAGAAAACTGTTTTTT

j_call: TRBJ1-2
v_call: TRBV4-1
clone_size: many
d_call: NA
cdr3_aa: CASSQGGTINYGYTF
cdr3_nt: TGCGCCAGCAGCCAAGGGGGGACGATTAACTATGGCTACACCTTC

j_call: TRBJ2-5
v_call: TRBV18
clone_size: many
d_call: TRBD1
cdr3_aa: CASSPTRGETQYF
cdr3_nt: TGTGCCAGCTCACCAACCAGGGGGGAGACCCAGTACTTC

j_call: TRBJ2-3
v_call: TRBV4-3
clone_size: many
d_call: TRBD2
cdr3_aa: CASSQTSGGTDTQYF
cdr3_nt: TGCGCCAGCAGCCAGACTAGCGGGGGCACAGATACGCAGTATTTT

j_call: TRBJ2-3
v_call: TRBV29-1
clone_size: many
d_call: TRBD1
cdr3_aa: CSVGQGRGDTQYF
cdr3_nt: TGCAGCGTCGGACAGGGGAGGGGAGATACGCAGTATTTT

j_call: TRBJ2-3
v_call: TRBV10-3
clone_size: many
d_call: TRBD1
cdr3_aa: CAIEQTGTDTQYF
cdr3_nt: TGTGCCATCGAACAGACAGGGACAGATACGCAGTATTTT

j_call: TRBJ2-5
v_call: TRBV2
clone_size: many
d_call: NA
cdr3_aa: CASSAAGRETQYF
cdr3_nt: TGTGCCAGCAGTGCGGCAGGGCGTGAGACCCAGTACTTC

j_call: TRBJ2-1
v_call: TRBV5-1
clone_size: many
d_call: NA
cdr3_aa: CASSLRTGAINEQFF
cdr3_nt: TGCGCCAGCAGCTTGAGGACGGGAGCGATCAATGAGCAGTTCTTC

j_call: TRBJ2-3
v_call: TRBV5-1
clone_size: many
d_call: NA
cdr3_aa: CASRPTSLGTDTQYF
cdr3_nt: TGCGCCAGCAGACCGACTAGTCTGGGCACAGATACGCAGTATTTT

j_call: TRBJ2-2
v_call: TRBV7-9
clone_size: many
d_call: NA
cdr3_aa: CASSYPLPNTGELFF
cdr3_nt: TGTGCCAGCAGCTACCCGCTCCCGAACACCGGGGAGCTGTTTTTT

j_call: TRBJ2-3
v_call: TRBV6-5
clone_size: many
d_call: TRBD1
cdr3_aa: CASSYGTDADTQYF
cdr3_nt: TGTGCCAGCAGTTACGGGACAGATGCAGATACGCAGTATTTT